This TCR beta chain was sequenced during a study of control samples from healthy donors and cancer patients. A note on this clone: Without the conserved terminal phenylalanine or tryptophan, this CDR3 likely stems from a read error. Because the CDR3's place on the DNA is in doubt, the DNA is left out and the CDR3 is given as listed by TCRdb.

Germline lookup yields CDR1 SNHLY and CDR2 FYNNEI. The CDR3 is 12 residues long, counting both termini. Produced via immunoSEQ multiplex PCR; TCRdb's table is partial and in-frame only. The table includes some 140,000 clones, 80% to 90% detected once. This receptor was taken from a woman aged 25 to 45 in good health. The chain recombines TRBV2 with TRBJ1-2. Sequenced sample: blood. CDR3 loop: CASMPGGDPDPR.